These 5 T cell receptor beta chains came from one sample sequenced in a study of lymphopenia after photon versus proton radiotherapy (dated by TCRdb to the late 2010s). Library method: the immunoSEQ multiplex PCR assay. TCRdb obtained this table from immuneACCESS and retained in-frame rearrangements with V and J assigned. These tables miss some clones; where compared with another copy, unresolved V genes account for less than half of the shortfall, and the remainder is unexplained. This sample comprises about 160,000 clones, less than 90% of them detected only once. Around 4.7% of the sample comes from the top ten. Here the sequenced sample was peripheral blood, taken from a patient treated with photon-based radiotherapy. The receptors here all came from a man between 50 and 59 years old with gastric cancer.

The chain uses TRBV19 and TRBJ1-1; TRBD1 matches 7 bases. This CDR3 has 15 amino acids. Germline CDR1 LNHDA, CDR2 SQIVND (reference sequence). Unmatched junction bases numbered 7, after V lost 5 bases and J lost 1 base. The CDR3 nucleotides read TGTGCCAGTAGTCCCCGACAGGGAGCGAACACTGAAGCTTTCTTT. It yields the protein CASSPRQGANTEAFF. The variable domain in full, completed from reference TRBV19 and TRBJ1-1, reads DGGITQSPKYLFRKEGQNVTLSCEQNLNHDAMYWYRQDPGQGLRLIYYSQIVNDFQKGDIAEGYSVSREKKESFPLTVTSAQKNPTAFYLCASSPRQGANTEAFFGQGTRLTVV.

The V and J genes are TRBV28 and TRBJ2-6, with D uncertain. Trimming cost V 2 bases and J 4 bases, with 9 bases left between them. CDR1 and CDR2 (germline): MDHEN, SYDVKM. The CDR3 extends over 15 amino acids. This CDR3 is CASSLIALGANVLTF. The CDR3 bases are TGTGCCAGCAGTTTAATTGCGTTGGGGGCCAACGTCCTGACTTTC.

This chain joins TRBV5-1 and TRBJ2-1; D is ambiguous. The germline V and J ends were trimmed by 5 bases and 0 bases, with 9 bases remaining between them. The CDR3 length is 14 residues. CDR1 is SGHRS and CDR2 is YFSETQ in the germline V gene. This CDR3 reads CASRKVLSYNEQFF. Written as DNA, the CDR3 is TGCGCCAGCAGGAAGGTCCTCTCCTACAATGAGCAGTTCTTC. Full variable domain (missing parts from reference TRBV5-1 and TRBJ2-1): KAGVTQTPRYLIKTRGQQVTLSCSPISGHRSVSWYQQTPGQGLQFLFEYFSETQRNKGNFPGRFSGRQFSNSRSEMNVSTLELGDSALYLCASRKVLSYNEQFFGPGTRLTVL.

The CDR3 is CASSEYVQNSPLHF. As DNA, the CDR3 is TGTGCCAGCAGTGAATATGTCCAGAATTCACCCCTCCACTTT. The V gene is TRBV25-1, the J gene TRBJ1-6; no reliable D call. Germline-derived CDR1 and CDR2 are MGHDK and SYGVNS. The CDR3 length is 14 residues. V gave up 0 bases and J gave up 7 bases, with 7 bases separating them. Full variable domain (remainder filled in from reference TRBV25-1 and TRBJ1-6): EADIYQTPRYLVIGTGKKITLECSQTMGHDKMYWYQQDPGMELHLIHYSYGVNSTEKGDLSSESTVSRIRTEHFPLTLESARPSHTSQYLCASSEYVQNSPLHFGNGTRLTVT.

The V call is TRBV5-1, the J call TRBJ2-7, with D possibly TRBD1 on 6 matching bases. This CDR3 has 13 amino acids. V lost 5 bases to trimming and J lost 2 bases, with 11 bases between them. Germline V gene sequence: CDR1 SGHRS, CDR2 YFSETQ. In DNA, the CDR3 is TGCGCCAGCAGGCAGGGGACGACCTACGAGCAGTACTTC. This encodes CASRQGTTYEQYF.